The following is a T cell receptor (beta chain) sequence with its context. Clones were read by immunoSEQ multiplex PCR, and TCRdb kept only the in-frame ones, dropping some. The data show around 110,000 clones, more than 80% seen once. The data belong to a study of control samples from healthy donors and cancer patients. Germline values: CDR1 SGDLS, CDR2 YYNGEE. Trimming cost V 0 bases and J 3 bases; bases outside gene matches: 1. The CDR3 runs 15 residues. This sequence was found in a woman in her forties or fifties with colorectal cancer. Sequenced material: PBMCs. The chain is built from TRBV9 and TRBJ2-2, with 8 bases identical to TRBD2. The chain's CDR3 is CASSVDGRDTGELFF. DNA of the CDR3: TGTGCCAGCAGCGTAGACGGGAGGGACACCGGGGAGCTGTTTTTT.